These T cell receptor beta chains were read from a single sample in a study of blood T cells in healthy people across ages. A single record per CDR3 protein comes from TCRdb applying MiXCR to the 5' RACE reads. The table shows 700,000 to 900,000 distinct CDR3 sequences, with around 25% occurring only once. These data are also associated with another study on T cells of mothers and their children.

Material for sequencing was blood. Receptor source: a boy younger than 18 in good health. The CDR3 runs from the conserved cysteine through the conserved F or W. A D gene is named only where the DNA matches it firmly. Some rows mark clone size as missing; the rest say once, few, many or name a class of expanded clone.

v_gene,d_gene,abundance,j_gene,CDR3nt,CDR3aa
TRBV16,.,.,TRBJ2-7,TGTGCCAGCAGCCGAGGTCGTCCCGGGATCCACGAGCAGTACTTC,CASSRGRPGIHEQYF
TRBV29-1,TRBD1,.,TRBJ2-7,TGCAGCGTTATTGGGACAGGTGCCTACGAGCAGTACTTC,CSVIGTGAYEQYF
TRBV14,TRBD2,few,TRBJ2-5,TGTGCCAGCAGCCAAGTTCGACGGGGGGGACGACAAGAGACCCAGTACTTC,CASSQVRRGGRQETQYF
TRBV30,.,.,TRBJ2-1,TGTGCCTGGAGTTCGGTGGCTAGCAATGAGCAGTTCTTC,CAWSSVASNEQFF
TRBV5-1,TRBD1,.,TRBJ2-1,TGCGCCAGCAGCTTGCGGGACAGGGGGCACCACAATGAGCAGTTCTTC,CASSLRDRGHHNEQFF
TRBV5-1,.,many,TRBJ2-1,TGCGCCAGCAGCCCAGATAGCCCCTCCTACAATGAGCAGTTCTTC,CASSPDSPSYNEQFF
TRBV30,TRBD1,.,TRBJ2-5,TGTGCCTGGGGGACAGTTGAAAAGACCCAGTACTTC,CAWGTVEKTQYF
TRBV12-5,.,.,TRBJ2-1,TGTGCTAGTGGTACACAGGGTGTGGAGGGTGAGCAGTTCTTC,CASGTQGVEGEQFF
TRBV7-3,.,.,TRBJ2-1,TGTGCCAGCAGCTTGAGGCCCGACCCGGCCAATGAGCAGTTCTTC,CASSLRPDPANEQFF
TRBV6-2/TRBV6-3,.,.,TRBJ2-1,TGTGCCAGCAGGGGGGGTGGGTCAGCGTTATACAATGAGCAGTTCTTC,CASRGGGSALYNEQFF
TRBV7-8,.,.,TRBJ2-5,TGTGCCAGCAGCTTCGAGGGGTACCAAGAGACCCAGTACTTC,CASSFEGYQETQYF
TRBV7-9,.,many,TRBJ2-7,TGTGCCAGCAGCTTAGGGGTTGGTTACGAGCAGTACTTC,CASSLGVGYEQYF
TRBV28,.,.,TRBJ2-3,TGTGCCAGCAGGCCTGGGGGAGCCAATGGAGATACGCAGTATTTT,CASRPGGANGDTQYF
TRBV3-1,.,.,TRBJ2-3,TGTGCCAGCAGCCAGGATTCGACAGGGAGGCCAGATACGCAGTATTTT,CASSQDSTGRPDTQYF
TRBV6-5,.,few,TRBJ1-3,TGTGCCAGCAGTTACGCAGGGACGGGAAACACCATATATTTT,CASSYAGTGNTIYF
TRBV2,.,.,TRBJ2-1,TGTGCCTGCAGTCCGGGACTTCTGCACAATGAGCAGTTCTTC,CACSPGLLHNEQFF
TRBV3-1,.,few,TRBJ2-5,TGTGCCAGCAGCCGTGGAGCGCCGGAGACCCAGTACTTC,CASSRGAPETQYF
TRBV3-1,.,few,TRBJ1-1,TGTGCCAGCAGCCAAGAGACACGAGCTTTCTTT,CASSQETRAFF
TRBV12-3/TRBV12-4,.,.,TRBJ1-1,TGTGCCACCACCCGTGGGAACACTGAAGCTTTCTTT,CATTRGNTEAFF
TRBV5-1,TRBD1,.,TRBJ2-5,TGCGCCAGCAGCCCCTCGGGACAGGGGTTTCAAGAGACCCAGTACTTC,CASSPSGQGFQETQYF
TRBV28,.,many,TRBJ1-4,TGTGCCAGCAGTCACCGGCGGCAGGGCCTCGAGAAACTGTTTTTT,CASSHRRQGLEKLFF
TRBV2,.,.,TRBJ2-4,TGTGCCAGCAGGGGACTTCCGAGTTCCAAAAACATTCAGTACTTC,CASRGLPSSKNIQYF
TRBV7-3,.,.,TRBJ2-2,TGTGCCAGCAGCTTAACTCCAGGGGGGAAGGGGGAGCTGTTTTTT,CASSLTPGGKGELFF
TRBV28,TRBD1,few,TRBJ1-2,TGTGCCAGCAGAACAGCAGGGGGCGAAGGCTATGGCTACACCTTC,CASRTAGGEGYGYTF
TRBV29-1,.,.,TRBJ1-2,TGCAGCGTTGATACACAGGGCCCTAGGGATGGCTACACCTTC,CSVDTQGPRDGYTF
TRBV5-1,.,.,TRBJ1-4,TGCGCCAGCAGCCTTCGGCGGGCGGATGAAAGACTGTTTTTT,CASSLRRADERLFF
TRBV3-1,.,few,TRBJ1-1,TGTGCCAGCAGCCGGCGGGGTGAAGCTTTCTTT,CASSRRGEAFF
TRBV6-1,TRBD2,.,TRBJ2-5,TGTGCCAGCAGCCTTAGCGGGAGGGCCGAGGAGACCCAGTACTTC,CASSLSGRAEETQYF
TRBV9,.,few,TRBJ2-7,TGTGCCAGCAGCGTACGGGACATCGACTACGAGCAGTACTTC,CASSVRDIDYEQYF